This T cell receptor (beta chain) was retrieved from a study of long-term antiretroviral therapy in people with HIV. Study-level findings and limits: Sampling of blood ran from the mid-2000s to the late 2010s, and older ART regimens were possibly in use. Controls showed broader CDR3 length ranges than did the HIV repertoires.

Everyone in the study who had HIV was treated in the United States. Samples were assayed with immunoSEQ v3.0 at survey level. Profiling relied on immunoSEQ multiplex PCR, and the TCRdb table lists in-frame clones only, not all of them. The table records about 28,000 clones, roughly 94% of them present only once. Trimming removed 7 bases at V and 2 bases at J, with 14 bases between. Germline V gives CDR1 MNHEY, CDR2 SMNVEV (reference sequence). The CDR3 totals 15 residues. Comments on this clone: Antigen: not known.

Sequencing used unsorted PBMCs, obtained 5.3 years after starting antiretroviral therapy. The chain links TRBV27 to TRBJ2-2; D might be TRBD1 (6 bases). The sequence was collected from a man in his fifties with HIV. CDR3 DNA sequence: TGTGCCAGCAAGGTGGGGACAATAAACACCGGGGAGCTGTTTTTT. Its protein product is CASKVGTINTGELFF.